Presented here are 5 T cell receptor beta chains from one specimen sequenced in a study of CD8+ T cells in alopecia areata. cDNA prepared by RNA extraction and subsequent reverse transcription served as the template for sequencing. TCRdb keeps only in-frame clones here, not all; method: immunoSEQ multiplex PCR. This set yields more than 1,400 clones and no singletons; the top ten hold 35%. The sample consisted of lesional skin. These receptors came from a C3H/HeJ mouse with alopecia areata. These mice share the MHC haplotype H2-k.

With regard to this clone: The gene names given are mouse names. The read falls 4 residues short of the CDR3 end, and the missing part is taken from the germline J gene. The gene calls are TRBV2 and TRBJ2-1; 7 bases are a match to TRBD2. Germline CDR1 LGHNA, CDR2 YSYQKL. This CDR3 has 14 amino acids. Trimming cost V 1 base and J 4 bases; bases outside gene matches: 1. The CDR3 reads CASSQGWGYAEQFF. Partial CDR3 DNA: TGTGCCAGCAGCCAAGGCTGGGGGTATGCT.

This clone has more than one count but fewer than ten. Gene labels here are mouse ones. The read ends 4 residues before the CDR3 terminus; that terminus is restored from the germline J gene. V and J are TRBV12-1 and TRBJ1-5, with D possibly matching TRBD1 (5 bases). Germline loops: CDR1 SGHSN, CDR2 HYEKVE. The length of the CDR3 is 12 residues. The sequenced part of the CDR3 DNA is TGTGCCAGCTCTCTGGAGAGGGGA. Translation: CASSLERG. The whole CDR3 is CASSLERGAPLF. Drawing the rest from reference TRBV12-1 and TRBJ1-5, the complete variable domain is DSGVVQSPRHIIKEKGGRSVLTCIPISGHSNVVWYQQTLGKELKFLIQHYEKVERDKGFLPSRFSVQQFDDYHSEMNMSALELEDSAMYFCASSLERGAPLFGEGTRLSVL.

In its sample, this clone was seen many times. Gene names denote mouse genes. Incomplete CDR3 DNA: TGTGCCAGCAGCGGCAGGGGCCCA. Its translation: CASSGRGP. The complete CDR3 protein is CASSGRGPEVFF. J is TRBJ1-1 and V is TRBV13-3; a possible D gene is TRBD1 (6 bases). Read coverage stops 4 residues before the CDR3 terminus; the germline J gene supplies the remainder. The CDR3 runs 12 residues. Germline V gives CDR1 NNHDY, CDR2 SYVADS.

Turning to this clone: This probably arose from a read error, given a far larger clone one base away. Genes and germline come from the mouse. The CDR3 extends 4 residues past the end of the read, so its final part is completed from the germline J gene. This chain joins TRBV19 and TRBJ1-1, with 8 bases lining up with TRBD1. The CDR3 runs 14 residues. Germline CDR1 is FNHDT and CDR2 is SITEND (reference sequence). The CDR3 spells CPSRDRRGLTEVFF. The sequenced CDR3 bases are TGTCCCAGCAGGGACAGGCGGGGACTCACA. Combining the CDR3 with reference TRBV19 and TRBJ1-1 gives the whole variable domain GGIITQTPKFLIGQEGQKLTLKCQQNFNHDTMYWYRQDSGKGLRLIYYSITENDLQKGDLSEGYDASREKKSSFSLTVTSAQKNEMAVFLCPSRDRRGLTEVFFGKGTRLTVV.

Details on this clone: Mouse gene names and germline throughout. The missing CDR3 end, 4 residues past where the read stops, is filled in from the germline J gene. The rearrangement links TRBV31 to TRBJ1-2; 7 bases align to TRBD1. Germline values: CDR1 GKSSPN, CDR2 SITVG. The CDR3 has 10 amino acids. The chain's CDR3 is CAWTGGDYTF. The CDR3 bases that were read are TGTGCCTGGACAGGGGGC.